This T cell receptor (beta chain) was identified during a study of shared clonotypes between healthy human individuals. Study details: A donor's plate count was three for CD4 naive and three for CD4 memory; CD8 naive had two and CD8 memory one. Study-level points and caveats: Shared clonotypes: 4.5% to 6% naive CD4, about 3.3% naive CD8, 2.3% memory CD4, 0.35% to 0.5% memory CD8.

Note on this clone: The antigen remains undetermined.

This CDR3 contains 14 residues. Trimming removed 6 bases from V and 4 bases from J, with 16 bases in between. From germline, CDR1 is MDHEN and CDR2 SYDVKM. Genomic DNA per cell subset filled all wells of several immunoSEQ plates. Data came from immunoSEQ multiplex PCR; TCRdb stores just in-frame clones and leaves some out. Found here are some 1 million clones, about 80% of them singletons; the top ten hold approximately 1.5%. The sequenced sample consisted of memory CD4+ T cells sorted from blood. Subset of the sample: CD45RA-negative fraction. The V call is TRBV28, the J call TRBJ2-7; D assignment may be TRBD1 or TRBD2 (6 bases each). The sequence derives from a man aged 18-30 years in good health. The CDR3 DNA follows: TGTGCCAGCAGGAGAGATCAGGGGAGGTACGAGCAGTACTTC. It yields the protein CASRRDQGRYEQYF.